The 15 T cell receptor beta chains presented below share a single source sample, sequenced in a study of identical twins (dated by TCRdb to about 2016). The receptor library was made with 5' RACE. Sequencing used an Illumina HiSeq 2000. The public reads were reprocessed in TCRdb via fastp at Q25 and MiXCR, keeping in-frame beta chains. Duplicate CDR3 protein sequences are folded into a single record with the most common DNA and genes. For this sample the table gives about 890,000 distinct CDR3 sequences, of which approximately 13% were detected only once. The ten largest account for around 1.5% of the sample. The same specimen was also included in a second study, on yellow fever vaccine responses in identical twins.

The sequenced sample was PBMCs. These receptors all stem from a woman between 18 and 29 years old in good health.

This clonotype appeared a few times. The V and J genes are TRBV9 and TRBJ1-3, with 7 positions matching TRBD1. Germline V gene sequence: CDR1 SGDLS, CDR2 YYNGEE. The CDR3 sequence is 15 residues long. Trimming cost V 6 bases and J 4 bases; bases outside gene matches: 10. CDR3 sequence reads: CASTRQGRSGNTIYF. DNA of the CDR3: TGTGCCAGCACCCGACAGGGTAGGTCCGGAAACACCATATATTTT.

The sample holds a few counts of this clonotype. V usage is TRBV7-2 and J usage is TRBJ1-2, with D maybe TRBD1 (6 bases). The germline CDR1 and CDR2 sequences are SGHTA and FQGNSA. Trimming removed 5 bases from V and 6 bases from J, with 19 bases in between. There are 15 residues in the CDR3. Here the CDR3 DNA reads TGTGCCAGCAGCCCCTACCCGGGGGGGCGGCATGGCTACACCTTC. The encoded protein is CASSPYPGGRHGYTF.

The CDR3 loop is CASSKGQGTIEAFF. The CDR3 region has the DNA TGCGCCAGCAGCAAGGGACAGGGGACGATTGAAGCTTTCTTT. The rearrangement joins TRBV5-1 to TRBJ1-1, with 10 nucleotides matching TRBD1. CDR3 length: 14 amino acids. The V segment lost 4 bases and the J segment 7 bases; nucleotides outside the gene matches: 7. CDR1 is SGHRS and CDR2 is YFSETQ in the germline V gene.

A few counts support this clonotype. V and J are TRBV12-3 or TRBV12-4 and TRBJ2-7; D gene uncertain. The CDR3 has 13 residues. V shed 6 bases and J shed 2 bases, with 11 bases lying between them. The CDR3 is CASSRIDTYEQYF. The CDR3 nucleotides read TGTGCCAGCAGCCGAATCGACACCTACGAGCAGTACTTC.

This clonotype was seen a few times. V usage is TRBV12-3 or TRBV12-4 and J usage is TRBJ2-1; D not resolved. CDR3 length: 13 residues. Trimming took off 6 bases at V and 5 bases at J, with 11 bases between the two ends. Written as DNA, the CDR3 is TGTGCCAGCAGACGGACGGCTAACAATGAGCAGTTCTTC. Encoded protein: CASRRTANNEQFF.

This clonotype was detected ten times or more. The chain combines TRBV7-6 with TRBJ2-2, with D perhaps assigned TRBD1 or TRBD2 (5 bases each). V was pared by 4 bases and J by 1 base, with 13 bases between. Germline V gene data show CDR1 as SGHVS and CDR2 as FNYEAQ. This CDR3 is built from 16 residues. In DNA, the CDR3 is TGTGCCAGCAGCTCCTCGGGGACGGGGAACACCGGGGAGCTGTTTTTT. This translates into CASSSSGTGNTGELFF.

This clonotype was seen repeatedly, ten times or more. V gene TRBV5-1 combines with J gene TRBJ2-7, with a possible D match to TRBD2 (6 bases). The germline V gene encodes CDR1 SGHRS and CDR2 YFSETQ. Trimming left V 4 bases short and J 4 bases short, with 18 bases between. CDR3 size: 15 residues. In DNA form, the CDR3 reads TGCGCCAGCAGCCGCCTGGGTAGCGGTGAATACGAGCAGTACTTC. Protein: CASSRLGSGEYEQYF.

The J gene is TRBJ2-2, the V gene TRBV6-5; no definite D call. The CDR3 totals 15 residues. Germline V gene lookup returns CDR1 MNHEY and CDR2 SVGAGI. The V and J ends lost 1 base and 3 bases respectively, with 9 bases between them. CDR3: CASSYLADYTGELFF. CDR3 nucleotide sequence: TGTGCCAGCAGTTACTTGGCAGATTACACCGGGGAGCTGTTTTTT.

The CDR3 nucleotides are TGTGCCAGCAGGGCGGGGGGGGACACAGATACGCAGTATTTT. It yields the protein CASRAGGDTDTQYF. The chain combines TRBV12-3 or TRBV12-4 with TRBJ2-3; TRBD2 matches 9 bases. The CDR3 loop spans 14 amino acids. V was pared by 6 bases and J by 2 bases, with 3 bases of the junction left unmatched.

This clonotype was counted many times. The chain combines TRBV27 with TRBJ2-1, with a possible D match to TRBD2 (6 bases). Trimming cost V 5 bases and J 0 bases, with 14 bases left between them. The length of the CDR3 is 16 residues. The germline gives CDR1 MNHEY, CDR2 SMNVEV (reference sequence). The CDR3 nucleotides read TGTGCCAGCAGTCGACCGGGACTGAACTCCTACAATGAGCAGTTCTTC. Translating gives CASSRPGLNSYNEQFF.

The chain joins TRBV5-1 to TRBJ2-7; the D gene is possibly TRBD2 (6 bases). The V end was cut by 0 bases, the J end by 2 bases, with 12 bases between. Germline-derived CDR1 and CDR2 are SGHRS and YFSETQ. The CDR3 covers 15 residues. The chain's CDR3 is CASSLEVRGPYEQYF. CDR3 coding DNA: TGCGCCAGCAGCTTGGAGGTGCGGGGACCCTACGAGCAGTACTTC.

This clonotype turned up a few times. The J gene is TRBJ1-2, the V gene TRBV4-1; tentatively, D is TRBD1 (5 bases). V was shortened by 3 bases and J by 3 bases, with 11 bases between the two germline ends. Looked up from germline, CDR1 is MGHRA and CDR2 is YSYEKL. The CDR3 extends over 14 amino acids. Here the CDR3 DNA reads TGCGCCAGCAGCCAGAATGTGGGGGACTATGGCTACACCTTC. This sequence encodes CASSQNVGDYGYTF.

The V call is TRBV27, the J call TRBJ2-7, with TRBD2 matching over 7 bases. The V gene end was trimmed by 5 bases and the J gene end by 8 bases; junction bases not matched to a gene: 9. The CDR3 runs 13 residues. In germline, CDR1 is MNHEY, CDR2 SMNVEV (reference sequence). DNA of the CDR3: TGTGCCAGCAGTCGGTCTGGCGGGAGACAGCAGTACTTC. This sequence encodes CASSRSGGRQQYF.

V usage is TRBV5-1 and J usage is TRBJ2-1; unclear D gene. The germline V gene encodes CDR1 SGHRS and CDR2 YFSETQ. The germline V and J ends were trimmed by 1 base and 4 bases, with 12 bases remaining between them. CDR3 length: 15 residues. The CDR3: CASSLMADSYNEQFF. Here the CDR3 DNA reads TGCGCCAGCAGCTTGATGGCAGACTCTTACAATGAGCAGTTCTTC.

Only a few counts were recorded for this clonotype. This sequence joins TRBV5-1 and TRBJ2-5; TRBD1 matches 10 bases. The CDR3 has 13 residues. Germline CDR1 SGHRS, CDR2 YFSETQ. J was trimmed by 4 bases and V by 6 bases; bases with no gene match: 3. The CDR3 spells CASTRDRGETQYF. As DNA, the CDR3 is TGCGCCAGCACCCGGGACAGGGGAGAGACCCAGTACTTC. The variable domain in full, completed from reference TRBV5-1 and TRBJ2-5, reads KAGVTQTPRYLIKTRGQQVTLSCSPISGHRSVSWYQQTPGQGLQFLFEYFSETQRNKGNFPGRFSGRQFSNSRSEMNVSTLELGDSALYLCASTRDRGETQYFGPGTRLLVL.